This T cell receptor beta chain comes out of a study of blood T cell repertoires in COVID-19 (dated by TCRdb to about 2020). A note on the overall study: Samples from collaborators originated in the United States, Italy and Spain and spanned both the acute and convalescent phases of COVID-19. The material from the prospective study consisted of cDNA or gDNA derived from T cells, B-cell-depleted T cells, or PBMCs. The samples were drawn from the first 160 participants of the ongoing ImmuneRACE study and from more than 1,000 subjects provided by 6 global collaborators. Where available, HLA class I and class II types were obtained from metadata supplied by the sample provider rather than from assay-based typing. Subjects who had been exposed to COVID-19, were actively infected with it, or had recovered from it provided the deeply sampled blood TCRbeta repertoires that made up the dataset. Sample metadata almost always included a de-identified subject ID, COVID-19 status, age in years and sex. The repertoires were released in a freely available public database meant as a resource for research on the immune response to SARS-CoV-2.

As regards this clone: Its antigen is still unknown. There are no base qualities to consult, and no much larger clone falls within one base.

The CDR3 holds 16 amino acids from the cysteine to the phenylalanine. Just the 48-base CDR3 DNA is kept, in frame starting at base 1. Taken from the germline V gene, the CDR1 and CDR2 loops are SGHNT and YENEEA. Trimmed from V: 1 base; trimmed from J: 6 bases; junction bases lacking a gene match: 11. In the prospective study, participants were about 18 to 100 years old, resided in about two dozen geographic areas of the United States, and were enrolled through a virtual design. In the prospective study, cohorts were assigned on the basis of participant-reported clinical history obtained from a screening survey and a study questionnaire. Exposed participants had been in contact with someone with a PCR-confirmed or clinician-diagnosed COVID-19 case within 2 weeks of study entry. Each participant in the prospective study had whole blood, serum and a nasopharyngeal or oropharyngeal swab collected by mobile phlebotomists. Additional blood draws and questionnaires over a roughly two-month period could optionally be provided by prospective study participants. Before DNA extraction, blood samples from the prospective study were shipped at room temperature or frozen.

TCRbeta CDR3 regions were amplified from genomic DNA by means of the immunoSEQ Assay, a bias-controlled multiplex PCR. In the authors' own workflow: The number of nucleated cells in each sample was estimated from the amplification of reference gene primers within the assay. To quantify the absolute abundance of each unique TCRbeta CDR3 rearrangement, sequence reads were collapsed and filtered. For each sample, productive Simpson clonality was calculated by taking the square root of Simpson's diversity index across productive rearrangements. TCRdb holds this immuneACCESS table with in-frame rearrangements only. Some clones are missing; in checked studies, unresolved V genes explain under half, and the rest has no known cause. The DNA was the basis for D and trimming; V, J and clone size are from that table. The sample profile shows a few hundred thousand clones; more than 70% of them were found once. The ten top clones hold approximately 0.97% of the sample.

Beyond this particular receptor, the publication reports: Clinical and demographic metadata were provided uncurated, with the amount varying by source and participant.

The TCR comes from a woman aged 25 to 45 who had been exposed to COVID-19. This chain is built from TRBV11-3 and TRBJ2-7, with 8 junctional bases fitting TRBD1. The specimen was PBMCs or T cells enriched from blood (not recorded which). DNA sequence: TGTGCCAGCAGCTTAGCCCCTCGGACAGGGCCTCGCGAGCAGTACTTC. It encodes CASSLAPRTGPREQYF. Beyond the CDR3, the reference TRBV11-3 and TRBJ2-7 genes provide the residues; the full variable domain reads: EAGVVQSPRYKIIEKKQPVAFWCNPISGHNTLYWYLQNLGQGPELLIRYENEEAVDDSQLPKDRFSAERLKGVDSTLKIQPAELGDSAVYLCASSLAPRTGPREQYFGPGTRLTVT.